The 23 T cell receptor beta chains presented below share a single source sample, sequenced in a study of blood T cell repertoires in COVID-19. The assay was immunoSEQ multiplex PCR, and TCRdb's table has in-frame clones only and misses some. Of 200,000 to 300,000 clones in the sample, 70% to 90% are singletons; the top ten hold approximately 2.2%. Sequenced: peripheral blood. These TCRs come from a woman between 45 and 65 years old with acute or convalescent COVID-19.

The V and J genes are TRBV18 and TRBJ2-7; D is perhaps TRBD2 (5 bases). CDR1 is KGHSH and CDR2 is LQKENI in the germline V gene. CDR3 length equals 14 residues. Trimming removed 4 bases from V and 0 bases from J, with 10 bases in between. CDR3 DNA sequence: TGTGCCAGCTCACTCCAGCGGAGCTCCTACGAGCAGTACTTC. Translation: CASSLQRSSYEQYF.

The chain has TRBV28 and TRBJ1-4; the D gene is possibly TRBD1 (5 bases). Trimming removed 8 bases at V and 0 bases at J, with 13 bases between. CDR1 is MDHEN and CDR2 is SYDVKM in the germline V gene. The CDR3 has 15 residues. CDR3 coding DNA: TGTGCCAGCTCCGGGGGGGGTGCAACTAATGAAAAACTGTTTTTT. Translation gives CASSGGGATNEKLFF.

This clone was found a few times. The J gene is TRBJ2-5, the V gene TRBV30, with D possibly TRBD2 on 5 matching bases. Trimming left V 0 bases short and J 3 bases short, with 11 bases between. The CDR3 covers 14 residues. Per germline, CDR1 GTSNPN and CDR2 SVGIG (reference sequence). The CDR3 loop is CAWSVGLGEETQYF. CDR3 coding DNA: TGTGCCTGGAGTGTAGGACTTGGGGAAGAGACCCAGTACTTC.

The chain links TRBV19 to TRBJ1-5, with 10 bases aligning to TRBD1. The CDR3 contains 15 residues. With V trimmed by 1 base and J by 7 bases, 4 bases remained unmatched. CDR1 is LNHDA and CDR2 is SQIVND in the germline V gene (reference sequence). The CDR3 region is CASSIGQGAGQPQHF. The CDR3 DNA reads as TGTGCCAGTAGTATAGGACAGGGGGCCGGACAGCCCCAGCATTTT.

Of note for this clone: An end of the junction differs from the germline gene, which may be a read error. This chain connects TRBV28 to TRBJ2-7; 7 nucleotides agree with TRBD1. The CDR3 runs 11 residues. Germline V gene sequence: CDR1 MDHEN, CDR2 SYDVKM. CDR3 nucleotides: TGTGCCAGCAGTTTATTGACAGGGTTGCACTTC. It specifies CASSLLTGLHF.

The chain is built from TRBV18 and TRBJ2-7; 7 nucleotides match TRBD2. V shed 2 bases, J shed 0 bases, and the junction held 4 bases outside the gene matches. This CDR3 spans 15 amino acids. CDR1 and CDR2 (germline): KGHSH, LQKENI. This CDR3 is CASSPVGGDSYEQYF. CDR3 coding DNA: TGTGCCAGCTCACCAGTGGGGGGGGACTCCTACGAGCAGTACTTC.

This chain uses TRBV7-7 with TRBJ2-7; 8 bases map to TRBD1. Germline assignment: CDR1 SSHAT and CDR2 FNYEAQ (reference sequence). The CDR3 is 13 amino acids. Trimming cost V 4 bases and J 7 bases; bases outside gene matches: 6. The chain's CDR3 is CASSSQGVAEQYF. The CDR3 DNA follows: TGTGCCAGCAGCTCACAGGGGGTGGCTGAGCAGTACTTC. The entire variable domain, with the rest obtained from reference TRBV7-7 and TRBJ2-7, is as follows: GAGVSQSPRYKVTKRGQDVTLRCDPISSHATLYWYQQALGQGPEFLTYFNYEAQPDKSGLPSDRFSAERPEGSISTLTIQRTEQRDSAMYRCASSSQGVAEQYFGPGTRLTVT.

This clone was observed a few times. The rearrangement uses TRBV4-1 and TRBJ1-4, with 8 positions matching TRBD1. Germline loops: CDR1 MGHRA, CDR2 YSYEKL. Germline trimming cut 0 bases from V and 3 bases from J; bases unmatched to any gene: 6. CDR3 length equals 17 residues. The chain's CDR3 is CASSQDPGGFPNEKLFF. In nucleotides, the CDR3 is TGCGCCAGCAGCCAAGATCCAGGGGGCTTTCCTAATGAAAAACTGTTTTTT.

The genes are TRBV18 and TRBJ2-1; 13 bases fit TRBD2. J lost 5 bases, V lost 6 bases, and 4 bases had no gene match. The CDR3 covers 15 residues. CDR1 and CDR2 (germline): KGHSH, LQKENI. CDR3: CASSQTSGRNNEQFF. In DNA, the CDR3 is TGTGCCAGCTCCCAGACTAGCGGGAGGAACAATGAGCAGTTCTTC.

The chain carries TRBV7-3 and TRBJ2-1; D is possibly TRBD2 (5 bases). The CDR3 contains 16 residues. CDR1 and CDR2 (germline): SGHTA, FQGTGA. Trimming took 2 bases from V and 3 from J, leaving 14 bases between them. The CDR3 loop reads CASSLSADSGYNEQFF. The DNA for the CDR3 is TGTGCCAGCAGCTTATCGGCGGACTCAGGCTACAATGAGCAGTTCTTC.

The chain recombines TRBV27 with TRBJ2-1; 7 bases map to TRBD2. The CDR3 has 15 amino acids. Germline CDR1 and CDR2: MNHEY and SMNVEV (reference sequence). V lost 6 bases and J lost 7; bases outside the gene matches: 12. The CDR3 loop is CASSPFGGRENEQFF. The CDR3, as DNA: TGTGCCAGCAGCCCGTTTGGCGGGAGAGAGAATGAGCAGTTCTTC.

The CDR3 loop is CASRLNRGQAINEQYF. CDR3 DNA sequence: TGTGCAAGTCGCTTAAACCGGGGACAAGCTATCAACGAGCAGTACTTC. The chain recombines TRBV12-2 with TRBJ2-7; the table gives TRBD1 as D, unverified against the DNA. TRBV12-2 is a documented pseudogene. This CDR3 spans 16 amino acids.

This clone showed up just once. The rearrangement uses TRBV7-3 and TRBJ2-1; possibly TRBD2 for D (5 bases). Trimming shortened V by 1 base and J by 4 bases, and 8 bases separated the two germline ends. Germline assignment: CDR1 SGHTA and CDR2 FQGTGA. The CDR3 is made up of 14 amino acids. The CDR3 bases are TGTGCCAGCAGCTTAATCGGGGAGTACAATGAGCAGTTCTTC. Protein product: CASSLIGEYNEQFF.

This chain links TRBV27 with TRBJ2-2; D possibly corresponds to TRBD1 (5 bases). This CDR3 contains 15 residues. With 5 bases removed from V and 1 base from J, the gap between germline ends came to 11 bases. The germline V gene encodes CDR1 MNHEY and CDR2 SMNVEV (reference sequence). For the CDR3, the DNA is TGTGCCAGCAGTAGAAAGACAGTGAACACCGGGGAGCTGTTTTTT. This gives the protein CASSRKTVNTGELFF.

CDR3 in DNA: TGTGCCAGCAGTTTTACCTACCGGGACTGGAGGGATGAGACCCAGTACTTC. This translates into CASSFTYRDWRDETQYF. The chain recombines TRBV28 with TRBJ2-5, with a possible D match to TRBD2 (6 bases). V shed 3 bases and J shed 5 bases, with 22 bases lying between them. The length of the CDR3 is 17 residues. Germline-derived CDR1 and CDR2 are MDHEN and SYDVKM.

The V and J genes are TRBV7-3 and TRBJ2-2; 7 bases match TRBD1. V was clipped by 5 bases and J by 2 bases; unmatched bases: 8. This CDR3 region has 16 residues. Germline CDR1 SGHTA, CDR2 FQGTGA. CDR3 nucleotide sequence: TGTGCCAGCAGCCCCTGGACAGGAACCAACACCGGGGAGCTGTTTTTT. Protein sequence: CASSPWTGTNTGELFF.

The sample holds a few counts of this clone. The chain is built from TRBV6-5 and TRBJ1-2, with D possibly matching TRBD1 (5 bases). The CDR3 is 13 residues long. Looked up from germline, CDR1 is MNHEY and CDR2 is SVGAGI. V gave up 6 bases and J gave up 1 base, with 9 bases separating them. This CDR3 is CASSLDSNYGYTF. CDR3 in DNA: TGTGCCAGCAGCCTCGACAGTAACTATGGCTACACCTTC.

This chain uses TRBV12-3 or TRBV12-4 with TRBJ2-7; 7 bases match TRBD2. CDR3 length equals 13 residues. With V trimmed by 6 bases and J by 10 bases, 12 bases remained unmatched. The CDR3 here is CASSYGPAGIQYF. CDR3 in DNA: TGTGCCAGCAGCTATGGGCCAGCGGGAATACAGTACTTC.

The chain is built from TRBV9 and TRBJ2-7, with a possible D match to TRBD1 (6 bases). The CDR3 spans 16 residues. Between the trimmed V and J ends, which lost 0 bases and 6 bases, there was a span of 19 bases. From germline, CDR1 is SGDLS and CDR2 YYNGEE. As DNA, the CDR3 is TGTGCCAGCAGCGTAGGGCCAGGGGAACATTTCGGCGAGCAGTACTTC. Translated: CASSVGPGEHFGEQYF.

This chain joins TRBV28 and TRBJ1-4, with D maybe TRBD1 (5 bases). Germline V gene lookup returns CDR1 MDHEN and CDR2 SYDVKM. This CDR3 has 15 amino acids. The germline V and J ends were trimmed by 3 bases and 0 bases, with 8 bases remaining between them. The CDR3 DNA reads as TGTGCCAGCAGTTTGGGGGGGACAACTAATGAAAAACTGTTTTTT. Protein product: CASSLGGTTNEKLFF.

This clone was observed a single time. The chain joins TRBV19 to TRBJ2-1, with 10 bases fitting TRBD2. This CDR3 is 17 amino acids long. V lost 0 bases to trimming and J lost 8 bases; unmatched junction nucleotides: 10. Germline-derived CDR1 and CDR2 are LNHDA and SQIVND (reference sequence). This CDR3 is CASSIDRSSGSIDEQFF. CDR3 bases: TGTGCCAGTAGTATAGATCGGTCTAGCGGGAGTATCGATGAGCAGTTCTTC.

This chain links TRBV28 with TRBJ1-5; 8 bases align to TRBD1. J gave up 6 bases and V 3 bases, and 7 bases lay outside the gene matches. This CDR3 region has 15 residues. The germline V gene has CDR1 MDHEN and CDR2 SYDVKM. The CDR3 region is CASSLLAGGAQPQHF. In nucleotides, the CDR3 is TGTGCCAGCAGTTTGTTGGCAGGGGGCGCTCAGCCCCAGCATTTT.

This clone was picked up a small number of times. V and J are TRBV7-3 and TRBJ2-2, with 9 bases matching TRBD1. V shed 3 bases, J shed 0 bases, and the junction held 5 bases outside the gene matches. Germline assignment: CDR1 SGHTA and CDR2 FQGTGA. The CDR3 runs 17 residues. The CDR3, as DNA: TGTGCCAGCAGCTTTGACAGGGGGGCTTCGAACACCGGGGAGCTGTTTTTT. This gives the protein CASSFDRGASNTGELFF.